This TCR beta chain was sequenced in a study of cytomegalovirus exposure and HLA in healthy donors. Points on this clone: As yet, its antigen is unknown.

This CDR3 has 15 amino acids. With 6 bases removed from V and 0 bases from J, the gap between germline ends came to 14 bases. The germline gives CDR1 KGHSH, CDR2 LQKENI. Each donor was healthy, and each was a bone marrow donor. Donors were ostensibly healthy at sampling, although undocumented immune exposures were probable. It was with 60 Vbeta and 13 Jbeta primers that the PCR ran. Assay: immunoSEQ multiplex PCR; the TCRdb copy retains only in-frame clones and omits some. The sample has about 150,000 clones; 82% are singletons. Overall study results and limits: Indistinguishable V segments such as TRBV6-2 and TRBV6-3 were excluded. Cytomegalovirus status, reportedly, was diagnosed with high specificity and sensitivity by the classifier.

V usage is TRBV18 and J usage is TRBJ1-1, with a weak D call TRBD1 (6 bases). The TCR was taken from a woman aged 50 to 65 in good health and CMV-seropositive. The sample comprised PBMCs. The CDR3 nucleotides are TGTGCCAGCTCCTCCGGGACATACATGAACACTGAAGCTTTCTTT. Amino acids: CASSSGTYMNTEAFF. Looking up the rest from reference TRBV18 and TRBJ1-1 gives the full variable domain: NAGVMQNPRHLVRRRGQEARLRCSPMKGHSHVYWYRQLPEEGLKFMVYLQKENIIDESGMPKERFSAEFPKEGPSILRIQQVVRGDSAAYFCASSSGTYMNTEAFFGQGTRLTVV.